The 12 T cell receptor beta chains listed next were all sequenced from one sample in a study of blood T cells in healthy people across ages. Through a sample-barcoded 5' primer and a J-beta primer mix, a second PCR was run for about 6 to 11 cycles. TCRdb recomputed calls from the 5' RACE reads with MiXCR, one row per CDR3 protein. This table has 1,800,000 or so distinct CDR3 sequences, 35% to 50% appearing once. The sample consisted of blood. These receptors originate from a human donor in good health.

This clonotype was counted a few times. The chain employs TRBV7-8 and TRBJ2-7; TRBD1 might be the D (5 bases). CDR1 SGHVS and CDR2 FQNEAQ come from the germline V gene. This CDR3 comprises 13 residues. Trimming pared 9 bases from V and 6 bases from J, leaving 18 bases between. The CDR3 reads CASFDGRESEQYF. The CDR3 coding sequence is TGTGCCAGTTTCGACGGCAGGGAAAGCGAGCAGTACTTC.

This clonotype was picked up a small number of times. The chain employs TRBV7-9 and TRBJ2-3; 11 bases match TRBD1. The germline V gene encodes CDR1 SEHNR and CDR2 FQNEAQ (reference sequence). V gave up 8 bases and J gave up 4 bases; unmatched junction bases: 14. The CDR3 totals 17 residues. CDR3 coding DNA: TGTGCCAGCCCTCCTGGGAAGGGACAGGGGGTCCCAGATACGCAGTATTTT. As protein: CASPPGKGQGVPDTQYF.

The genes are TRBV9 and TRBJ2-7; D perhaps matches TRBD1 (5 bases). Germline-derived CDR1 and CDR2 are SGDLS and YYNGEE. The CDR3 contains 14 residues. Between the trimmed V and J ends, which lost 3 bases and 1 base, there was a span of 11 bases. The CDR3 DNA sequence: TGTGCCAGCAGCGCAAGGGGCACATCCTACGAGCAGTACTTC. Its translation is CASSARGTSYEQYF.

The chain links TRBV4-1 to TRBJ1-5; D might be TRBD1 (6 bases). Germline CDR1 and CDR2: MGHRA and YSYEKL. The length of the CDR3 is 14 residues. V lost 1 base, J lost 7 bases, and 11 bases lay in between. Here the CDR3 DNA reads TGCGCCAGCAGCCAAGTCGAGGGGGAGCAGCCCCAGCATTTT. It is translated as CASSQVEGEQPQHF.

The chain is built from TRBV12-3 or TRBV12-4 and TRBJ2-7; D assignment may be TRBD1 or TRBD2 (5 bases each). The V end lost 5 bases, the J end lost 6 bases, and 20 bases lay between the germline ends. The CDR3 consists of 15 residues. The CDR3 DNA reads TGTGCCAGCAGTCGAGTACGGGACCCTGGGGGCGAGCAGTACTTC. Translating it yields CASSRVRDPGGEQYF.

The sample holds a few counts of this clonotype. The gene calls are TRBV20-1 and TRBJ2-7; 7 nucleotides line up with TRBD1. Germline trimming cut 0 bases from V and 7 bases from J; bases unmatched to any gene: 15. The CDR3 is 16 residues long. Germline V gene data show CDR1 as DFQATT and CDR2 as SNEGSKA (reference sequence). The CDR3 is CSARDRLGDSRGEQYF. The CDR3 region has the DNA TGCAGTGCTAGAGATAGGTTGGGGGACAGTCGAGGGGAGCAGTACTTC.

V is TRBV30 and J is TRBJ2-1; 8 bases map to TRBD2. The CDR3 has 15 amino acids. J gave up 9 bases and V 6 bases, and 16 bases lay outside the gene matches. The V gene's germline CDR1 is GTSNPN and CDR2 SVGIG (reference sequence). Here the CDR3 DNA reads TGTGCCTGCCAACTACCGGGGGGGCGGTTTGGTGAGCAGTTCTTC. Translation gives CACQLPGGRFGEQFF.

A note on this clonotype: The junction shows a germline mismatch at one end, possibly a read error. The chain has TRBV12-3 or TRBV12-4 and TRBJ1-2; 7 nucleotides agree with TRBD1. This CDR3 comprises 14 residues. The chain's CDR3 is CAGSRGTGAGSYTF. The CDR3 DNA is TGTGCCGGCAGTCGCGGTACAGGGGCCGGAAGCTACACCTTC.

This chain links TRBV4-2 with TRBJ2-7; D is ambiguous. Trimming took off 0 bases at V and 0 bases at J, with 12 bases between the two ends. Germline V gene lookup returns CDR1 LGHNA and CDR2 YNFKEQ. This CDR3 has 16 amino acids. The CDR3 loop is CASSQDLAALSYEQYF. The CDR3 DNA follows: TGTGCCAGCAGCCAAGATCTGGCAGCCCTCTCCTACGAGCAGTACTTC.

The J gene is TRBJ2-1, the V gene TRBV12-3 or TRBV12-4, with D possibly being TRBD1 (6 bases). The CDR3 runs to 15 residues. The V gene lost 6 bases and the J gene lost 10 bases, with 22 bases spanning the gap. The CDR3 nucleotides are TGTGCCAGCAGCTTGTACAGGGAATTTACCTACGAGCAGTTCTTC. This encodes CASSLYREFTYEQFF.

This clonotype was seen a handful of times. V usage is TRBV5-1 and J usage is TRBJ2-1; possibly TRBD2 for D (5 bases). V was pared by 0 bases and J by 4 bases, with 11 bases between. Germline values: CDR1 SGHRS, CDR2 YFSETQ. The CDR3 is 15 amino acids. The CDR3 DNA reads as TGCGCCAGCAGCTTGGGCCCCGGAGGATACAATGAGCAGTTCTTC. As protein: CASSLGPGGYNEQFF.

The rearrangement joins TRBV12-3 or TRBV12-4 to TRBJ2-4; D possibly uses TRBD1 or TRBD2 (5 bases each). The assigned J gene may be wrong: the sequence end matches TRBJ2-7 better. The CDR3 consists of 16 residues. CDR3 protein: CASSPTGPRITYEQYF. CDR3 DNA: TGTGCCAGCAGTCCTACGGGACCGCGGATTACCTACGAGCAGTACTTC.